Each of the 17 T cell receptor beta chains below was sequenced from the same sample in a study of shared clonotypes between healthy human individuals (dated by TCRdb to between 2020 and 2021). The library was prepared using the immunoSEQ multiplex PCR assay. TCRdb retrieved this table from immuneACCESS and kept in-frame rearrangements only. Not all clones are present; in checked studies, unresolved V genes account for under half, and no reason is known for the remainder. A total of a few million clones appear in this sample, roughly 90% of them only once. The top ten hold about 0.41% of the sample. The specimen sequenced was naive CD4+ T cells from PBMCs. The sample's cell subset or site label, decoded: CD45RA+ positively selected. These receptors came from a man aged 18 to 35 in good health. Some clones in this sample may be carry-over from other donors' samples.

To note about this clone: Other DNA sequences of this sample code for an identical CDR3. The chain is built from TRBV2 and TRBJ2-5; TRBD1 agrees at 8 bases. The CDR3 has 14 amino acids. The J segment lost 2 bases and the V segment lost 3 bases, leaving 2 bases of the junction unmatched. In germline, CDR1 is SNHLY, CDR2 FYNNEI. CDR3 sequence: CASSEDRAQETQYF. CDR3 bases: TGTGCCAGCAGTGAGGACAGGGCACAAGAGACCCAGTACTTC.

This clone appeared once. The chain has TRBV5-1 and TRBJ1-2; 9 positions match TRBD1. The CDR3 runs 13 residues. After removal of 4 bases from V and 8 bases from J, the junction contained 6 bases not matched to a gene. CDR1 is SGHRS and CDR2 is YFSETQ in the germline V gene. The CDR3 is CASSRGQGGGYTF. CDR3 coding DNA: TGCGCCAGCAGCCGGGGACAGGGTGGAGGCTACACCTTC.

This CDR3 reads CASSQQGPSGGTDTQYF. DNA of the CDR3: TGCGCCAGCAGCCAACAAGGACCCAGCGGAGGGACAGATACGCAGTATTTT. The chain joins TRBV4-3 to TRBJ2-3; possibly TRBD2 for D (6 bases). This CDR3 has 17 amino acids. CDR1 is LGHNA and CDR2 is YSLEER in the germline V gene. Trimming took off 2 bases at V and 3 bases at J, with 18 bases between the two ends.

The V gene is TRBV27, the J gene TRBJ2-2; 8 bases are shared with TRBD1. The CDR3 loop spans 16 amino acids. Germline loops: CDR1 MNHEY, CDR2 SMNVEV (reference sequence). V gave up 5 bases and J gave up 4 bases; unmatched junction bases: 9. CDR3 amino acids: CASSPGTGSFTGELFF. In nucleotides, the CDR3 is TGTGCCAGCAGTCCAGGGACAGGCAGCTTCACCGGGGAGCTGTTTTTT.

V and J are TRBV11-3 and TRBJ2-7; TRBD1 is a possible D gene (5 bases). V lost 5 bases and J lost 6, with 14 bases in between. This CDR3 is built from 13 residues. Germline lookup yields CDR1 SGHNT and CDR2 YENEEA. CDR3 nucleotide sequence: TGTGCCAGCAGCGTCCGATGGGGCCCCGAGCAGTACTTC. Translating gives CASSVRWGPEQYF.

This clone was seen more than once but under ten times. The rearrangement uses TRBV28 and TRBJ1-1; perhaps TRBD1 as D (6 bases). The V and J ends lost 6 bases and 0 bases respectively, with 11 bases between them. The CDR3 sequence is 14 residues long. Germline values: CDR1 MDHEN, CDR2 SYDVKM. The CDR3 sequence: CASRNGQLNTEAFF. The CDR3, as DNA: TGTGCCAGCAGGAACGGACAGTTGAACACTGAAGCTTTCTTT.

The gene calls are TRBV28 and TRBJ1-2; 9 bases line up with TRBD1. The CDR3 contains 15 residues. After removal of 5 bases from V and 5 bases from J, the junction contained 9 bases not matched to a gene. Germline V gene data show CDR1 as MDHEN and CDR2 as SYDVKM. CDR3 nucleotides: TGTGCCAGCAGTCGATACAGGGGGCGCGGTTATGGCTACACCTTC. Translating gives CASSRYRGRGYGYTF.

The chain couples TRBV29-1 to TRBJ2-7; TRBD1 matches at 9 bases. Germline CDR1 SQVTM, CDR2 ANQGSEA. There are 13 residues in the CDR3. V gave up 5 bases and J gave up 7 bases; unmatched junction bases: 9. The CDR3 sequence is CSVTQGARREQYF. CDR3 bases: TGCAGCGTTACACAGGGGGCGCGTCGAGAGCAGTACTTC.

The chain has TRBV14 and TRBJ2-1; 10 bases align to TRBD2. The CDR3 is 18 residues long. The germline gives CDR1 SGHDN, CDR2 FVKESK. Trimming took 0 bases from V and 3 from J; bases not matched to a gene: 8. CDR3 in amino acids: CASSQDRASGSNYNEQFF. CDR3 DNA: TGTGCCAGCAGCCAAGATCGGGCTAGCGGGAGTAACTACAATGAGCAGTTCTTC.

The chain has TRBV5-8 and TRBJ1-1; tentatively, D is TRBD1 (6 bases). This CDR3 has 18 amino acids. Germline CDR1 and CDR2: SGHTS and YDEGEE. The V and J ends lost 3 bases and 5 bases respectively, with 26 bases between them. The CDR3 is CASSSGAGTTSVRTEAFF. The CDR3 coding sequence is TGTGCCAGCAGCTCGGGCGCCGGGACAACCTCCGTCAGGACTGAAGCTTTCTTT.

The rearrangement links TRBV5-5 to TRBJ2-2, with D possibly being TRBD1 (6 bases). Germline V gene lookup returns CDR1 SGHKS and CDR2 YYEKEE (reference sequence). V was pared by 3 bases and J by 1 base, with 13 bases between. The CDR3 is made up of 16 amino acids. The CDR3 DNA reads TGTGCCAGCAGCTGGGGCCGGGACATGAACACCGGGGAGCTGTTTTTT. Amino acids: CASSWGRDMNTGELFF.

This clone was picked up one time. The identical CDR3 is also encoded by other nucleotide sequences in the sample. The chain combines TRBV27 with TRBJ2-3; D gene unclear. V dropped 3 bases and J dropped 0 bases, with 4 bases sitting between them. Germline lookup yields CDR1 MNHEY and CDR2 SMNVEV (reference sequence). The CDR3 is made up of 13 amino acids. CDR3 protein: CASSFSSTDTQYF. The DNA for the CDR3 is TGTGCCAGCAGTTTCAGCAGCACAGATACGCAGTATTTT.

This chain's CDR3 is CASSDYNQPQHF. The CDR3 DNA reads TGTGCCAGCAGCGATTATAATCAGCCCCAGCATTTT. The gene calls are TRBV11-3 and TRBJ1-5; no firm D call. The CDR3 loop spans 12 amino acids. V lost 5 bases and J lost 4, with 6 bases in between. CDR1 SGHNT and CDR2 YENEEA come from the germline V gene.

This clone was counted between two and nine times. Distinct nucleotide sequences in the sample also encode this CDR3. V and J are TRBV6-1 and TRBJ1-5; D remains ambiguous. The CDR3 runs 13 residues. V lost 0 bases and J 0 bases, leaving 0 bases between the germline ends. CDR1 and CDR2 from the germline V gene are MNHNS and SASEGT. In nucleotides, the CDR3 is TGTGCCAGCAGTGAAGCTAGCAATCAGCCCCAGCATTTT. Translated: CASSEASNQPQHF.

In its sample, this clone was seen once. V and J are TRBV4-3 and TRBJ1-6; no clear D. The ends were cut back, 1 base at V and 6 bases at J, with 13 bases in the middle. The CDR3 extends over 16 amino acids. Per the germline V gene, CDR1 is LGHNA and CDR2 is YSLEER. DNA of the CDR3: TGCGCCAGCAGCCAAGGGGTTGTTCGGATTAATTCACCCCTCCACTTT. This codes for CASSQGVVRINSPLHF.

V and J are TRBV19 and TRBJ2-7, with 7 bases identical to TRBD2. V shed 4 bases, J shed 4 bases, and the junction held 4 bases outside the gene matches. The germline V gene has CDR1 LNHDA and CDR2 SQIVND (reference sequence). The CDR3 contains 13 residues. For the CDR3, the DNA is TGTGCCAGTAGTAGTGCGGGAGTGTACGAGCAGTACTTC. Amino acid sequence: CASSSAGVYEQYF.

Comment on this clone: Different DNA sequences within this sample yield the same CDR3. V usage is TRBV30 and J usage is TRBJ1-2; maybe TRBD1 (5 bases). Germline V lookup: CDR1 GTSNPN, CDR2 SVGIG (reference sequence). Trimming removed 0 bases from V and 4 bases from J, with 9 bases in between. The length of the CDR3 is 13 residues. The DNA of the CDR3 is TGTGCCTGGAGTGTGCAGGGTGGCTATGGCTACACCTTC. Translated, it gives CAWSVQGGYGYTF.